The subject of this entry is one T cell receptor beta chain. Its antigen is as yet unknown. This entry is derived from a study of cytomegalovirus exposure and HLA in healthy donors. As for the study in general: An early release of data contained approximately 85 million unique TCRs, which came from HLA-typed donors.

The PCR made use of 60 Vbeta and 13 Jbeta primers. Repertoires were generated with immunoSEQ multiplex PCR, while TCRdb's copy carries only in-frame clones and drops some. This table holds roughly 150,000 clones, about 75% found once. Study-wide points: V- and J-gene trimming in TCR beta was tied to a missense DCLRE1C variant by an analysis performed later.

This CDR3 contains 14 residues. Germline V CDR1 and CDR2: MNHNS, SASEGT. V lost 5 bases and J 5 bases, leaving 12 bases between the germline ends. The chain recombines TRBV6-1 with TRBJ1-4, with no clear D. The TCR originated in a young man in good health and CMV-seropositive. Sequencing used PBMCs. CDR3 DNA: TGTGCCAGCAGTACTGTACGACTCAATGAAAAACTGTTTTTT. Its protein product is CASSTVRLNEKLFF.